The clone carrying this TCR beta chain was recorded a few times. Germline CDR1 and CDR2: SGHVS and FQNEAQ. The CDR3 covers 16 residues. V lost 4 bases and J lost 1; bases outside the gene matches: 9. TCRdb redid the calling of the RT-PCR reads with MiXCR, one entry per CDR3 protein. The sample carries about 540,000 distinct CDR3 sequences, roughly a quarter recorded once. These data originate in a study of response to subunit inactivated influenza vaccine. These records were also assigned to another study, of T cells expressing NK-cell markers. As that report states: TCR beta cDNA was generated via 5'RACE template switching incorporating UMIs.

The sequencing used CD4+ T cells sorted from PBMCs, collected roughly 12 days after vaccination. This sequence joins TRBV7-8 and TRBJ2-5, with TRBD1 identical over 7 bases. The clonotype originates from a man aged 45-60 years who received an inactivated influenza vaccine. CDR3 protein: CASSSPGQRAQETQYF. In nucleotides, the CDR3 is TGTGCCAGCAGCTCACCGGGACAGAGGGCCCAAGAGACCCAGTACTTC. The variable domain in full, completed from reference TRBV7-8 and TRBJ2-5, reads GAGVSQSPRYKVAKRGQDVALRCDPISGHVSLFWYQQALGQGPEFLTYFQNEAQLDKSGLPSDRFFAERPEGSVSTLKIQRTQQEDSAVYLCASSSPGQRAQETQYFGPGTRLLVL.